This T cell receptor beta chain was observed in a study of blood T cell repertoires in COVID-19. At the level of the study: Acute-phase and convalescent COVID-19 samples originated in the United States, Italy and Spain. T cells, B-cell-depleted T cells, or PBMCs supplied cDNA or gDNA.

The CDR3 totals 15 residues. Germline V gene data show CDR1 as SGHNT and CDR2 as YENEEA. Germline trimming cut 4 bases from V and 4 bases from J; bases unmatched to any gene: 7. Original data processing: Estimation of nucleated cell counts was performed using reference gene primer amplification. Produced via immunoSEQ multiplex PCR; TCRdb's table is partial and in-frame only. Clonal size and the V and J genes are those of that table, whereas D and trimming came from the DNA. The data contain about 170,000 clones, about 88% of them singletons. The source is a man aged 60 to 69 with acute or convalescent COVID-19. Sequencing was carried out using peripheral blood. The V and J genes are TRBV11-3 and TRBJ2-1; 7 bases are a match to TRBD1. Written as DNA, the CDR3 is TGTGCCAGCAGCTCTCGGGTGGGACAGTACAATGAGCAGTTCTTC. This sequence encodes CASSSRVGQYNEQFF.